The entry that follows covers one TCR beta chain sequence. This clone was recorded a few times. It lacks a known antigen. There are no base qualities to consult, and no much larger clone falls within one base. This entry comes from a study of beta chain features in type 1 diabetes (dated 2018 in TCRdb). Study-wide context: Mean age, gender distribution, total cell number and subset yield were not different between patients and healthy donors. A total of 100 million to 140 million sorted cells were examined across all samples, and the number of cells per subset was strongly correlated with RNA yield. Naive and central memory subsets were obtained from all 30 or so donors, but regulatory and stem cell-like memory subsets were isolated from only 8 patients and roughly eight healthy donors. In the study, TCRB repertoires of sorted circulating CD4+ T cell subsets from recently diagnosed type 1 diabetes patients were compared with those of matched healthy donors.

A single peripheral blood draw of about 116 mL on average was collected from each donor into heparinised tubes. A BD FACSAria II and a panel including CD45RO, CCR7, CD25, CD127, CD95 and CD27 were used to sort naive, central memory, regulatory and stem cell-like memory CD4+ T cells. All sorted populations exceeded 95% purity. Right away, PBMCs were isolated by Lymphoprep density gradient centrifugation and were stained directly, with no culture step. To minimize batch effects, samples were stained and sorted in pairs, one healthy donor with one patient per experiment. Overall study outcomes, separate from this receptor: PCR may preferentially amplify shorter templates, but because patient and control samples were amplified and corrected together, any resulting skew would affect both groups equally. Type 1 diabetes patients showed a moderate but significant shortening of TCRB CDR3 length in all four CD4+ subsets. Naive, central memory and regulatory TCRB repertoires appeared to be more similar among patients than among healthy donors. At VDJ recombination sites, type 1 diabetes patients had fewer insertions and more deleted nucleotides, which implies abnormalities in thymic rearrangement. Sequencing cDNA rather than genomic DNA could over-represent highly expressing activated cells, although activation and CD3 levels did not differ between groups. Because small numbers of individuals were included in the HLA sub-analyses, any influence of HLA type on TCRB rearrangement was left unresolved.

The entire isolated RNA was reverse transcribed using the High Capacity cDNA Reverse Transcription Kit, and thus expressed TCRB transcripts were sequenced. Naive, central memory and regulatory T cell samples underwent deep immunoSEQ sequencing, averaging about 3.57 million total reads per sample. Sorted cells were lysed in RLT buffer and RNA was extracted with DNase-treated RNeasy Micro or Mini kits, depending on cell number. To prevent cross-contamination, each cell subset was processed individually, whereas patient and healthy donor samples were processed jointly. The immunoSEQ multiplex PCR was used to amplify TCRB sequences from cDNA, yielding 87-bp fragments that span the CDR3 region. Amplicons were sequenced on the Illumina HiSeq platform. In the original analysis: Synthetic template baselines were used to correct PCR bias computationally, reads within Hamming distance 2 were collapsed together, and singletons that could not be merged were discarded. Reads were aligned against IMGT to assign V, D and J genes, CDR3 length and insertions or deletions at six rearrangement sites. Clonotype counts were normalized to sorted cell number within each subset before computing true diversity and Gini coefficients with the tcR R package. The overlap coefficient, calculated on TCRB nucleotide sequences, was used to measure repertoire sharing. As a proxy for the pre-selection repertoire, out-of-frame TCRB sequences from naive cells were analyzed. Held by TCRdb, this immuneACCESS table contains in-frame sequences only and omits some clones. Under half of the omission traces to an unresolved V gene where checked; the cause of the rest is unknown. That table is the source of V, J and clone size, and D and trimming were worked out from the DNA. The sample yields 390,000 or so clones; around 13% were counted once. About 0.034% of the sample rests with the top ten.

The clonotype was recovered from a man aged 25 to 40 in good health. The sequenced material came from naive CD4+ T cells from blood. The cell subset or site label on this specimen signifies: true naive CD4+ T cells.

The DNA sequence follows: TGTGCCAGCAGCCGGGTGGATGAGACCCAGTACTTC. Translation gives CASSRVDETQYF. The chain links TRBV5-6 with TRBJ2-5; no D gene call is confident. CDR1 and CDR2 are read off the germline V gene as SGHDT and YYEEEE. The CDR3 runs 12 residues from the cysteine to the phenylalanine. The only DNA kept is the CDR3, 36 bases in frame from the first base. A distance of 9 bases separates the germline ends of V and J, which lose 4 bases and 5 bases respectively.